Following are 4 T cell receptor beta chains from one sample sequenced in a study of human T cells and chemical hapten exposure. Stated time point: patch test 3, about 24 weeks after DPC sensitization. Documented treatment: therapeutic diphenylcyclopropenone sensitization with weekly scalp DPC. TCRdb called the RACE reads again in MiXCR, with one record for every CDR3 protein. The sample comprises some 79,000 distinct CDR3 sequences, approximately 11% of which are singletons, and about 4% rests with the top ten. This specimen was whole blood, taken in connection with sensitization to the hapten diphenylcyclopropenone (DPC). The receptors stem from a woman between 45 and 60 years old with alopecia areata. Some clones in this sample may be carry-over from other donors' samples.

The chain joins TRBV7-8 to TRBJ2-3; D uncertain. Trimming removed 3 bases from V and 2 bases from J, with 6 bases in between. The CDR3 consists of 13 residues. The V gene's germline CDR1 is SGHVS and CDR2 FQNEAQ. This CDR3 reads CASSFDHTDTQYF. CDR3 bases: TGTGCCAGCAGCTTTGACCACACAGATACGCAGTATTTT. Combining the CDR3 with reference TRBV7-8 and TRBJ2-3 gives the whole variable domain GAGVSQSPRYKVAKRGQDVALRCDPISGHVSLFWYQQALGQGPEFLTYFQNEAQLDKSGLPSDRFFAERPEGSVSTLKIQRTQQEDSAVYLCASSFDHTDTQYFGPGTRLTVL.

The sample holds many counts of this clonotype. The chain combines TRBV7-9 with TRBJ2-3; D is unresolved. Germline loops: CDR1 SEHNR, CDR2 FQNEAQ (reference sequence). CDR3 length: 13 amino acids. Trimming pared 5 bases from V and 2 bases from J, leaving 8 bases between. The CDR3 DNA reads TGTGCCAGCAGCCGATCGGTCACAGATACGCAGTATTTT. This codes for CASSRSVTDTQYF.

In its sample, this clonotype was seen many times. This chain connects TRBV5-1 to TRBJ2-2, with 12 bases aligning to TRBD2. This CDR3 comprises 17 residues. The V segment lost 0 bases and the J segment 6 bases; nucleotides outside the gene matches: 6. The germline V gene encodes CDR1 SGHRS and CDR2 YFSETQ. The CDR3 DNA reads as TGCGCCAGCAGCTTGGATGGACTAGCGGGACCCCCCGGGGAGCTGTTTTTT. This codes for CASSLDGLAGPPGELFF.

This clonotype was picked up many times. This chain joins TRBV19 and TRBJ1-6; 7 bases align to TRBD1. V lost 6 bases and J lost 0; bases outside the gene matches: 2. Germline V CDR1 and CDR2: LNHDA, SQIVND (reference sequence). The CDR3 contains 15 residues. The CDR3 sequence is CASRRDSSYNSPLHF. The CDR3 DNA reads as TGTGCCAGTAGACGGGACAGCTCCTATAATTCACCCCTCCACTTT.